The 27 T cell receptor beta chains reported below all come from one sample, sequenced in a study of shared clonotypes between healthy human individuals. Clones were read by immunoSEQ multiplex PCR, and TCRdb kept only the in-frame ones, dropping some. Of some 550,000 clones detected, around 97% appear once; the ten largest clones hold approximately 0.057%. Sequenced material: naive CD4+ T cells sorted from blood. This sample's subset: CD45RA+ positively selected. The receptors here all came from a woman under 40 in good health.

The chain has TRBV11-3 and TRBJ1-1; 8 bases map to TRBD1. CDR3 length equals 16 residues. CDR1 and CDR2 from the germline V gene are SGHNT and YENEEA. Trimming removed 5 bases from V and 0 bases from J; junction bases left unmatched: 8. The CDR3 DNA reads TGTGCCAGCAGCGTAGCTCGACAGGGGATGAACACTGAAGCTTTCTTT. Translation: CASSVARQGMNTEAFF.

The chain carries TRBV5-1 and TRBJ2-3, with 7 bases matching TRBD2. Germline-derived CDR1 and CDR2 are SGHRS and YFSETQ. The CDR3 runs 18 residues. V lost 0 bases, J lost 4 bases, and 14 bases stayed unmatched. The CDR3 region has the DNA TGCGCCAGCAGCTTGGTTCGGTCTAGCGGAAGGGGCCCAGATACGCAGTATTTT. Translated: CASSLVRSSGRGPDTQYF.

The chain employs TRBV7-2 and TRBJ2-3; TRBD2 matches 14 bases. The CDR3 spans 18 residues. V was clipped by 5 bases and J by 4 bases; unmatched bases: 11. Germline V gives CDR1 SGHTA, CDR2 FQGNSA. CDR3 sequence (DNA): TGTGCCAGCAGCGCGACTAGCGGGAGGGCCGTGGAACCAGATACGCAGTATTTT. Translating gives CASSATSGRAVEPDTQYF.

This chain uses TRBV14 with TRBJ2-2; no reliable D call. CDR3 length: 14 residues. Trimming cost V 0 bases and J 7 bases, with 9 bases left between them. Germline V gene lookup returns CDR1 SGHDN and CDR2 FVKESK. The CDR3 DNA is TGTGCCAGCAGCCAAGATCTCCCCGGCGGGGAGCTGTTTTTT. Amino acids: CASSQDLPGGELFF.

The chain couples TRBV15 to TRBJ1-6; 7 bases agree with TRBD1. Losses at the gene ends were 3 bases for V and 0 bases for J; bases not matched to a gene: 8. The CDR3 spans 18 residues. The germline V gene encodes CDR1 LNHNV and CDR2 YYDKDF (reference sequence). CDR3 region: CATSRAGQKSSYNSPLHF. The CDR3 DNA reads as TGTGCCACCAGCAGGGCGGGACAGAAGAGCTCCTATAATTCACCCCTCCACTTT.

The V and J genes are TRBV4-2 and TRBJ1-6; D unresolved. This CDR3 has 16 residues. Trimming shortened V by 1 base and J by 5 bases, and 12 bases separated the two germline ends. The germline V gene encodes CDR1 LGHNA and CDR2 YNFKEQ. CDR3 DNA sequence: TGTGCCAGCAGCCAAGCGTCTATCAACGATAATTCACCCCTCCACTTT. Encoded protein: CASSQASINDNSPLHF.

This clone was detected once. The rearrangement uses TRBV29-1 and TRBJ2-1, with a possible D match to TRBD2 (5 bases). The V and J ends lost 7 bases and 8 bases respectively, with 9 bases between them. Germline V gene sequence: CDR1 SQVTM, CDR2 ANQGSEA. The length of the CDR3 is 10 residues. This CDR3 is CSAEDYEQFF. CDR3 DNA: TGCAGCGCAGAGGACTATGAGCAGTTCTTC.

The rearrangement uses TRBV4-1 and TRBJ1-1, with unresolved D. The CDR3 extends over 15 amino acids. Per the germline V gene, CDR1 is MGHRA and CDR2 is YSYEKL. Trimming left V 1 base short and J 0 bases short, with 9 bases between. This CDR3 is CASSQAFPMNTEAFF. Written as DNA, the CDR3 is TGCGCCAGCAGCCAAGCGTTTCCCATGAACACTGAAGCTTTCTTT.

This chain connects TRBV28 to TRBJ2-5; D is undetermined. The V end was cut by 5 bases, the J end by 2 bases, with 15 bases between. CDR1 and CDR2 from the germline V gene are MDHEN and SYDVKM. The CDR3 spans 15 residues. This CDR3 is CASSPLVFRQETQYF. CDR3 nucleotides: TGTGCCAGCAGTCCCCTGGTGTTTAGGCAAGAGACCCAGTACTTC.

V usage is TRBV28 and J usage is TRBJ2-5; 9 nucleotides agree with TRBD2. Germline loops: CDR1 MDHEN, CDR2 SYDVKM. The CDR3 is 15 residues long. J gave up 6 bases and V 5 bases, and 10 bases lay outside the gene matches. The CDR3 bases are TGTGCCAGCAGTCTAGGGGGGACTAGCACAAAGACCCAGTACTTC. The encoded protein is CASSLGGTSTKTQYF.

A single count supports this clone. V and J are TRBV4-1 and TRBJ2-1; 10 bases are shared with TRBD2. This CDR3 has 19 residues. CDR1 is MGHRA and CDR2 is YSYEKL in the germline V gene. Trimming took 1 base from V and 2 from J; bases not matched to a gene: 11. CDR3: CASSQGSGLAGDPYNEQFF. The CDR3 nucleotides are TGCGCCAGCAGCCAAGGGTCGGGGCTAGCGGGAGACCCCTACAATGAGCAGTTCTTC.

The chain is built from TRBV5-1 and TRBJ2-3; D may match TRBD1 or TRBD2 (6 bases each). The CDR3 has 15 residues. V was clipped by 0 bases and J by 5 bases, with 13 bases between them. Germline V gene sequence: CDR1 SGHRS, CDR2 YFSETQ. CDR3 sequence: CASSLGAGEVDTQYF. DNA of the CDR3: TGCGCCAGCAGCTTGGGGGCAGGGGAGGTAGATACGCAGTATTTT.

The genes are TRBV19 and TRBJ2-1; 11 positions agree with TRBD2. V dropped 3 bases and J dropped 8; count of bases not matched to a gene: 3. This CDR3 region has 14 residues. Per germline, CDR1 LNHDA and CDR2 SQIVND (reference sequence). CDR3 nucleotides: TGTGCCAGTAGTATTAGCGGGAGGGCCGATGAGCAGTTCTTC. It codes for CASSISGRADEQFF.

This clone showed up just once. Other DNA sequences within the sample encode an identical CDR3. The chain recombines TRBV5-1 with TRBJ2-6; D uncertain. The CDR3 loop spans 13 amino acids. Trimming removed 2 bases from V and 4 bases from J, with 4 bases in between. Germline V gene data show CDR1 as SGHRS and CDR2 as YFSETQ. CDR3 bases: TGCGCCAGCAGCTTCGAAGGGGCCAACGTCCTGACTTTC. It specifies CASSFEGANVLTF.

The V call is TRBV19, the J call TRBJ2-6, with D unresolved. V gave up 3 bases and J gave up 5 bases, with 8 bases separating them. The CDR3 has 14 amino acids. In germline, CDR1 is LNHDA, CDR2 SQIVND (reference sequence). CDR3 region: CASSIRSRANVLTF. The CDR3, as DNA: TGTGCCAGTAGTATTCGATCAAGGGCCAACGTCCTGACTTTC.

V is TRBV19 and J is TRBJ2-5; perhaps TRBD2 as D (5 bases). CDR3 length: 14 residues. Trimming pared 1 base from V and 4 bases from J, leaving 10 bases between. CDR1 LNHDA and CDR2 SQIVND come from the germline V gene (reference sequence). The chain's CDR3 is CASSIVEGVETQYF. The DNA for the CDR3 is TGTGCCAGTAGTATAGTAGAGGGAGTAGAGACCCAGTACTTC.

The rearrangement links TRBV10-1 to TRBJ2-1; 9 bases align to TRBD2. J gave up 9 bases and V 5 bases, and 8 bases lay outside the gene matches. Germline CDR1 WNHNN, CDR2 SYGVQD (reference sequence). The CDR3 spans 14 residues. CDR3 region: CASSTGTSLPEQFF. The DNA for the CDR3 is TGCGCCAGCAGTACCGGGACTAGCCTTCCTGAGCAGTTCTTC.

The DNA of the CDR3 is TGTGCCAGCTCATCGAACCAGGGGGTCAATCAGCCCCAGCATTTT. This sequence encodes CASSSNQGVNQPQHF. The chain has TRBV18 and TRBJ1-5, with 7 bases fitting TRBD1. Trimming at V came to 5 bases and at J to 3 bases, leaving 7 bases not matched to a gene. The CDR3 extends over 15 amino acids. Germline CDR1 KGHSH, CDR2 LQKENI.

The gene calls are TRBV11-2 and TRBJ2-5, with a tentative D call TRBD1 (5 bases). This CDR3 spans 16 amino acids. Between the trimmed V and J ends, which lost 5 bases and 4 bases, there was a span of 20 bases. CDR1 and CDR2 (germline): SGHAT, FQNNGV. The CDR3 is CASSPGRANRGETQYF. CDR3 DNA: TGTGCCAGCAGCCCCGGCAGGGCGAATAGGGGAGAGACCCAGTACTTC. Combining the CDR3 with reference TRBV11-2 and TRBJ2-5 gives the whole variable domain EAGVAQSPRYKIIEKRQSVAFWCNPISGHATLYWYQQILGQGPKLLIQFQNNGVVDDSQLPKDRFSAERLKGVDSTLKIQPAKLEDSAVYLCASSPGRANRGETQYFGPGTRLLVL.

V usage is TRBV18 and J usage is TRBJ1-1; no reliable D call. Germline V gene lookup returns CDR1 KGHSH and CDR2 LQKENI. This CDR3 comprises 13 residues. V was pared by 7 bases and J by 1 base, with 10 bases between. The CDR3 DNA reads as TGTGCCAGCTTACGGACGGAGAACACTGAAGCTTTCTTT. Protein product: CASLRTENTEAFF.

A single count supports this clone. Different DNA sequences within this sample yield the same CDR3. This chain connects TRBV6-1 to TRBJ1-5; D remains unclear. This CDR3 contains 12 residues. Germline V gene lookup returns CDR1 MNHNS and CDR2 SASEGT. The V end was cut by 8 bases, the J end by 1 base, with 6 bases between. The CDR3 region has the DNA TGTGCCAGCCGAGGCAGCAATCAGCCCCAGCATTTT. Translating it yields CASRGSNQPQHF.

The chain carries TRBV9 and TRBJ2-5, with TRBD2 matching 10 bases. V shed 4 bases and J 0 bases; nucleotides not matched to a gene: 6. Germline loops: CDR1 SGDLS, CDR2 YYNGEE. This CDR3 has 16 amino acids. CDR3 region: CASSQRLAGDQETQYF. The CDR3 bases are TGTGCCAGCAGCCAGAGACTAGCGGGTGACCAAGAGACCCAGTACTTC.

V usage is TRBV19 and J usage is TRBJ1-2; 8 bases map to TRBD1. After removal of 6 bases from V and 7 bases from J, the junction contained 4 bases not matched to a gene. Germline V lookup: CDR1 LNHDA, CDR2 SQIVND (reference sequence). The CDR3 length is 12 residues. The CDR3 nucleotides are TGTGCCAGTAGGGACAGGGACCGTGGCTACACCTTC. Translated: CASRDRDRGYTF.

The rearrangement joins TRBV7-2 to TRBJ1-3; D is unclear. Trimming removed 0 bases at V and 1 base at J, with 10 bases between. Germline CDR1 SGHTA, CDR2 FQGNSA. The CDR3 contains 16 residues. The CDR3 DNA sequence: TGTGCCAGCAGCTTAGCACGGGAAAGGTCTGGAAACACCATATATTTT. This codes for CASSLARERSGNTIYF. Using reference TRBV7-2 and TRBJ1-3 for the parts outside the CDR3, the full variable domain is GAGVSQSPSNKVTEKGKDVELRCDPISGHTALYWYRQSLGQGLEFLIYFQGNSAPDKSGLPSDRFSAERTGGSVSTLTIQRTQQEDSAVYLCASSLARERSGNTIYFGEGSWLTVV.

In DNA form, the CDR3 reads TGTGCCAGCAGCCAAGACACTAGCGGGAGTTACGAGCAGTACTTC. Translation: CASSQDTSGSYEQYF. The chain recombines TRBV4-2 with TRBJ2-7, with TRBD2 matching 11 bases. The CDR3 contains 15 residues. CDR1 LGHNA and CDR2 YNFKEQ come from the germline V gene. V was clipped by 0 bases and J by 4 bases; unmatched bases: 2.

The V call is TRBV5-4, the J call TRBJ2-2; maybe TRBD2 (6 bases). Trimming stripped 3 bases from V and 3 bases from J, with 12 bases between. The germline V gene has CDR1 SGHNT and CDR2 YYREEE (reference sequence). CDR3 length equals 15 residues. In nucleotides, the CDR3 is TGTGCCAGCAGCTCGCCGGGACTTCACACCGGGGAGCTGTTTTTT. Translation: CASSSPGLHTGELFF.

The chain combines TRBV30 with TRBJ2-5; unclear D gene. The last part of the DNA fits TRBJ2-7 better; the J call may be wrong. The CDR3 loop spans 12 amino acids. Germline assignment: CDR1 GTSNPN and CDR2 SVGIG (reference sequence). The CDR3 loop is CAWSVFGDEQYF. The DNA of the CDR3 is TGTGCCTGGAGTGTATTTGGGGACGAGCAGTACTTC.